This T cell receptor beta chain appears in the sequencing data of a study of T cell changes during pregnancy in multiple sclerosis. The CDR3 runs to 14 residues. The V end was cut by 2 bases, the J end by 8 bases, with 15 bases between. Per the germline V gene, CDR1 is MDHEN and CDR2 is SYDVKM. TCRdb's copy holds only in-frame clones and misses some; the assay was immunoSEQ multiplex PCR. The sample includes some 41,000 clones, under 95% of them seen just once. This TCR was recovered from a female donor with multiple sclerosis, enrolled in a pregnancy study. The chain links TRBV28 to TRBJ1-2; a weak D match, TRBD1 (5 bases). The sequenced sample was PBMCs (not recorded whether the cells were cultured). CDR3 DNA: TGTGCCAGCAGTTTAAGGGGCGTACTACGGGGCTACACCTTC. Translating it yields CASSLRGVLRGYTF.